This TCR beta chain derives from a study of T-cell reconstitution after alpha-beta-depleted transplantation in children. The ends were cut back, 1 base at V and 2 bases at J, with 12 bases in the middle. The CDR3 sequence is 14 residues long. Looked up from germline, CDR1 is DFQATT and CDR2 is SNEGSKA (reference sequence). It was with unique molecular identifiers that the TCRbeta library was prepared. From the PCR reads, TCRdb called clonotypes with MiXCR, one entry per CDR3 protein. The sample has about 300,000 distinct CDR3 sequences, over 9% seen once; the top ten hold around 7.6%. This clonotype was observed many times.

The sample here was PBMCs, taken before TCRalphabeta/CD19-depleted stem cell transplant. The rearrangement joins TRBV20-1 to TRBJ2-7; tentatively, D is TRBD2 (5 bases). This TCR was recovered from a boy under two years old with acute myeloid leukemia, due to receive a stem cell transplant. The CDR3 loop reads CSARGPGKTYEQYF. The DNA for the CDR3 is TGCAGTGCTAGAGGCCCGGGAAAAACCTACGAGCAGTACTTC.